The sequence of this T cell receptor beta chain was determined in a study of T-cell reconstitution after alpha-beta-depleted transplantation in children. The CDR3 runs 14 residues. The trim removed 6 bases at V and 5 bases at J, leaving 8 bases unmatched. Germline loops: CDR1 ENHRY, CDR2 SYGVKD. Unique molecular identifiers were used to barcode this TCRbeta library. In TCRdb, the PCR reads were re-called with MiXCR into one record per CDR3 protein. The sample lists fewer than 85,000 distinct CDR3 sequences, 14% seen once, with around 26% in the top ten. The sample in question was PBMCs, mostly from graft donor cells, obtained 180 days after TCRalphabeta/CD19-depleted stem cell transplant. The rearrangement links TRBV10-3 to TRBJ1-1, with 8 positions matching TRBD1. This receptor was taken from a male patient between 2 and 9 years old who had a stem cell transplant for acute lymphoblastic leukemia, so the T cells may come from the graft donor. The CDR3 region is CAIRPQGAGTEAFF. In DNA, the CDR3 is TGTGCCATCAGGCCCCAGGGGGCTGGAACTGAAGCTTTCTTT.